This T cell receptor (beta chain) was captured in a study of shared clonotypes between healthy human individuals (dated by TCRdb to the early 2020s). About the study as a whole: The cohort included a few men and a couple of women between 18 and 49 years of age. Per donor, three plates each were used for CD4 naive and CD4 memory, two for CD8 naive, and one for CD8 memory. Blood TCR repertoires of a handful of healthy adults were deeply sequenced to estimate repertoire size and the extent of clonotype sharing between individuals. Different laboratories and diverse techniques were used to prepare libraries and sequence TCR repertoires, to increase sequencing depth and limit assay-specific biases. Between about 0.85 and 8.9 billion PBMCs per donor were obtained by leukapheresis. Study-level results and caveats: Clonotypes shared by all four sorted-subset donors showed higher generation probabilities than non-shared clonotypes. Naive subsets generally had larger estimated clonotype richness than memory subsets. Sampling was restricted to blood, and TCR repertoires in tissues likely differ from the TCR repertoires found in blood. Rarefaction of sorted-subset datasets indicated incomplete sequencing despite the large sequencing depth. The small number of donors limited the genetic and exposure-history diversity represented. Pairwise subsampling indicated that sequencing depth was expected to affect the degree of clonotype sharing among donors. Across a handful of donors, approximately 4.6% of naive CD4, approximately 4% of naive CD8, approximately 2.5% of memory CD4, and roughly 0.4% of memory CD8 clonotypes were shared.

TCR CDR3 regions were amplified from genomic DNA by multiplex PCR using the deep immunoSEQ assay. Extracted genomic DNA from each cell subset was distributed evenly across all wells of several immunoSEQ 96-well plates, and each plate was treated as a replicate. For sorted subsets, each replicate PCR was loaded with 200 ng genomic DNA, equivalent to 25,000 to 35,000 T cell genomes. Purified libraries were quantified with a Qubit 3.0 fluorometer, sized on a Bioanalyzer 2100, and re-quantified with the KAPA Library Quantification kit. A separate single-read 150-cycle Illumina NextSeq 550 flow cell was used to sequence each immunoSEQ 96-well plate. As for the original processing: The immunoSEQ output contained only junctional sequences without quality scores, so filtering could not match that applied to full-length reads. To assign V/J genes and CDR3, sequences were annotated using PyIR, a Python wrapper for IgBLAST v1.9, with IMGT germline references. Any read was removed if the V/J assignment was weak (E-value above 1e-6), the CDR3 was missing, or the read contained stop codons, out-of-frame junctions, or ambiguous translated residues. V3J clonotypes were defined by identical inferred V gene, J gene, and CDR3 amino acid sequence. Percentage overlap between repertoires was calculated by dividing the number of shared unique clonotypes by the size of the smaller repertoire. RTK rarefaction, the Chao1 estimator, and Recon v2.1 estimates of unobserved clonotypes were used to assess repertoire richness. OLGA was used to compute generation probabilities for all TCRbeta clonotypes that the gDNA method yielded from a handful of donors. TCRdb took this table from immuneACCESS and kept in-frame rearrangements with V and J called. Such tables lack part of the clones; where checked against another copy, unresolved V genes explain under half of the gap, and the rest is unexplained. Clone size and the V and J calls come from that table; the DNA yielded D and trimming. The sample table lists hundreds of thousands of clones, around 78% of them with a count of one. Around 2% of the sample comes from the top ten.

About this clone itself: The antigen this receptor binds is unknown. No base quality information exists; no much larger clone differs at one position.

The donors were healthy, HIV-negative adults who had no recently reported acute infections or vaccinations. Every donor was a Caucasian adult residing in Nashville, Tennessee, USA. CD4+ T cells were enriched by magnetic negative selection; naive cells were then positively selected on CD45RA, and the negative fraction formed the memory subset. After blood collection by leukapheresis, PBMCs were isolated using Ficoll-Histopaque density gradient centrifugation and then cryopreserved in the vapor phase of liquid nitrogen. Analytical flow cytometry was used to check the purity and quantity of every magnetically sorted T cell population. Genomic DNA was isolated from each sorted fraction and quantified by UV absorbance on a Nanodrop 2000c. CDR1 and CDR2, per the germline V gene (reference sequence), are SEHNR and FQNEAQ. V is reduced by 5 bases and J by 6 bases, leaving a spacing of 14 bases between them. Inclusive of the bounding cysteine and phenylalanine, the CDR3 is 14 residues long. The kept DNA is CDR3 alone, 42 bases in frame from the first base.

The material sequenced was memory CD4+ T cells sorted from blood. What the cell subset or site label conveys for this sample: CD45RA-negative fraction. The sequence was collected from a woman in her 30s in good health. The chain links TRBV7-9 with TRBJ2-1, with no D gene named confidently. At the DNA level, the sequence is TGTGCCAGCAGCCCGGTGAACGACGGCAATGAGCAGTTCTTC. It is translated as CASSPVNDGNEQFF.